The clone carrying this TCR beta chain appeared once. Its antigen is undetermined. The entry originates in a study of cytomegalovirus exposure and HLA in healthy donors. General observations from the study: Most TCR beta V segments were productive about 87% or about 30% of the time in an earlier analysis. A later analysis found most CMV-associated TCR beta chains apparently HLA-restricted.

Primers: 60 Vbeta forward and 13 Jbeta reverse. Here immunoSEQ multiplex PCR was the method, and the copy in TCRdb shows in-frame clones only, minus some. Of approximately 190,000 clones in the sample, approximately 78% are singletons; the top ten hold approximately 0.74%. V was shortened by 7 bases and J by 8 bases, with 20 bases between the two germline ends. This CDR3 has 14 residues. The V gene's germline CDR1 is LNHNV and CDR2 YYDKDF (reference sequence). The sequence was collected from a woman aged 18 to 35 in good health and CMV-seronegative. Sequencing was carried out using PBMCs. This chain uses TRBV15 with TRBJ1-2, with unresolved D. Written as DNA, the CDR3 is TGTGCCACCACGCCTGAAGTCGGGAGAGGAGGCTACACCTTC. Translation: CATTPEVGRGGYTF.